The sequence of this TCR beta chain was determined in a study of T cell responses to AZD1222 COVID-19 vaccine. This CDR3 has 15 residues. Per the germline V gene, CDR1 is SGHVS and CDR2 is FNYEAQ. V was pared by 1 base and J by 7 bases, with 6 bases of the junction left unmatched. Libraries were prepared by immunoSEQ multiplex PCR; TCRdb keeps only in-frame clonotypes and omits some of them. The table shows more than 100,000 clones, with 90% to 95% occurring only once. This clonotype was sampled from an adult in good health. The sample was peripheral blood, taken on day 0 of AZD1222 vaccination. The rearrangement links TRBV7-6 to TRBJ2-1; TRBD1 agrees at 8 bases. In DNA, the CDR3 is TGTGCCAGCAGCTTAGACCCGGACAGGGAGAATGAGCAGTTCTTC. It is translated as CASSLDPDRENEQFF.